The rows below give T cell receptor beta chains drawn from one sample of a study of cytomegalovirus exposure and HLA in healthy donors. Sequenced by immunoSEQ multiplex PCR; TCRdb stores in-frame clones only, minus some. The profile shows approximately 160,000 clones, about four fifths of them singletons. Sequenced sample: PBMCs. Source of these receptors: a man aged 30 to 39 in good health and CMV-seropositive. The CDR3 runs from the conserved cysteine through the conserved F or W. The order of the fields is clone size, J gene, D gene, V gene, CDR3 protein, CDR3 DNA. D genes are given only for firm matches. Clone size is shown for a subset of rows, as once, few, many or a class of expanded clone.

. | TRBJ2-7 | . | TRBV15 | CATSRDTAYEQYF | TGTGCCACCAGCAGGGACACGGCCTACGAGCAGTACTTC
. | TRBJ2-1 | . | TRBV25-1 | CASSESVASQEFF | TGTGCCAGCAGTGAATCGGTGGCTTCTCAGGAGTTCTTC
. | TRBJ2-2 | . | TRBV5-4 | CASSLEAGGGMELFF | TGTGCCAGCAGCTTGGAGGCTGGTGGCGGGATGGAGCTGTTTTTT
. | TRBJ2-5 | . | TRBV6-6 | CAASRDIQETQYF | TGTGCCGCATCCCGGGACATCCAAGAGACCCAGTACTTC
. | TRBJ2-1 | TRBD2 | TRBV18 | CASSPPGLAIEQFF | TGTGCCAGCTCACCACCGGGACTAGCGATTGAGCAGTTCTTC
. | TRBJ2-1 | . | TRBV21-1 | CASSEHSGTPAPEQFF | TGTGCCAGCAGCGAGCATTCCGGGACTCCGGCCCCAGAGCAGTTCTTC
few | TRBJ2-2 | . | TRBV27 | CASSLIDRKDTGELFF | TGTGCCAGCAGCCTGATCGACAGGAAGGACACCGGGGAGCTGTTTTTT
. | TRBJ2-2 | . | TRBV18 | CASSPPPTGELFF | TGTGCCAGCTCCCCCCCTCCGACCGGGGAGCTGTTTTTT
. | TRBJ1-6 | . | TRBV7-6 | CASSLGRHSRGYYNSPLHF | TGTGCCAGCAGCTTAGGGAGGCACTCCCGAGGTTACTATAATTCACCCCTCCACTTT
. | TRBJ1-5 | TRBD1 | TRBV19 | CASSIRGGQGSNQPQHF | TGTGCCAGTAGTATAAGAGGGGGACAGGGGAGCAATCAGCCCCAGCATTTT
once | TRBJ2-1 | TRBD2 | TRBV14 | CASSQDTIAGATLSYNEQFF | TGTGCCAGCAGCCAGGATACTATTGCGGGAGCTACCCTTTCCTACAATGAGCAGTTCTTC
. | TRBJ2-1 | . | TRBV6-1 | CASSAVTSPLQFF | TGTGCCAGCAGTGCTGTTACTAGTCCCCTTCAGTTCTTC
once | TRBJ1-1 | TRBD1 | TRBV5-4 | CASSLDRGLVAFF | TGTGCCAGCAGCTTGGACAGGGGCCTCGTAGCTTTCTTT
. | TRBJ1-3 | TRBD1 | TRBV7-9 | CASSLVSGTAYF | TGTGCCAGCAGCTTAGTCTCCGGGACAGCATATTTT
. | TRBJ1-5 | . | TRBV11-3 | CASSWTADQPQHF | TGTGCCAGCAGCTGGACAGCCGATCAGCCCCAGCATTTT
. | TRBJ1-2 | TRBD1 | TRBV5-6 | CASSPKGQIYGYTF | TGTGCCAGCAGTCCTAAGGGACAGATCTATGGCTACACCTTC
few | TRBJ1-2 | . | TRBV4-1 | CASSQGRGGSNYGYTF | TGCGCCAGCAGCCAAGGGCGGGGGGGATCTAACTATGGCTACACCTTC
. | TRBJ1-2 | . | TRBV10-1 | CASSESSPVSSDFYGYTF | TGCGCCAGCAGTGAGTCCTCTCCGGTGTCGTCTGATTTCTATGGCTACACCTTC
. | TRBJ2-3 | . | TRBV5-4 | CASSLDGDTQYF | TGTGCCAGCAGCTTGGACGGGGATACGCAGTATTTT
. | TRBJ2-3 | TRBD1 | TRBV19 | CARPPPGTDSFRAKYF | TGTGCCAGGCCCCCGCCTGGGACAGACTCGTTTAGGGCCAAGTATTTT
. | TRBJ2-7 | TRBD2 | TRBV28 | CASSPSGRGSYEQYF | TGTGCCAGCAGCCCTAGCGGGCGTGGGAGTTACGAGCAGTACTTC
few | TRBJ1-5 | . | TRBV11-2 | CASSLVESNQPQHF | TGTGCCAGCAGCTTGGTTGAGAGCAATCAGCCCCAGCATTTT
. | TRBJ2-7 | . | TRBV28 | CASSFSGLGLDEQYF | TGTGCCAGCAGTTTCTCCGGACTTGGTTTGGACGAGCAGTACTTC
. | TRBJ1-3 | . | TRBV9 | CASRGQGNTIYF | TGTGCCAGCAGGGGGCAAGGAAACACCATATATTTT
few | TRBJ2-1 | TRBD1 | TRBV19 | CASSTSFGTANYNEQFF | TGTGCCAGTAGTACCAGCTTTGGGACAGCTAACTACAATGAGCAGTTCTTC
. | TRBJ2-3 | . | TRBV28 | CASRSLRDTQYF | TGTGCCAGCAGATCTCTGAGGGATACGCAGTATTTT
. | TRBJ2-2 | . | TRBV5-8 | CASSPGQTYTGELFF | TGTGCCAGCAGCCCCGGACAGACCTACACCGGGGAGCTGTTTTTT
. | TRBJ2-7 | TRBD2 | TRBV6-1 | CASSGGTSGNLWSYEQYF | TGTGCCAGCAGTGGCGGGACTAGCGGGAACCTCTGGTCCTACGAGCAGTACTTC